Below, 28 T cell receptor beta chains from the same sample are listed, as sequenced in a study of blood T cells in healthy people across ages. A second PCR of about 7 to 12 cycles used a sample-barcoded 5' primer and a J-beta primer mix. Using its own MiXCR run on the 5' RACE reads, TCRdb lists one record per CDR3 protein. There are 1,300,000 or so distinct CDR3 sequences in the sample; around 59% occur only once, and 6.5% to 8.5% lies in the top ten. The sample was blood. The receptors come from a man aged 18 to 30 in good health.

The chain links TRBV20-1 to TRBJ2-7; 8 bases fit TRBD2. Germline V gene sequence: CDR1 DFQATT, CDR2 SNEGSKA (reference sequence). The CDR3 runs to 15 residues. V lost 0 bases to trimming and J lost 7 bases; unmatched junction nucleotides: 11. The CDR3 protein is CSARDPGGRPFEQYF. CDR3 in DNA: TGCAGTGCTAGAGATCCGGGCGGGAGGCCGTTTGAGCAGTACTTC.

This clonotype was observed a few times. V gene TRBV10-3 combines with J gene TRBJ2-1; maybe TRBD1 (5 bases). Germline CDR1 reads ENHRY; CDR2 reads SYGVKD. This CDR3 contains 14 residues. Trimming cost V 8 bases and J 6 bases, with 17 bases left between them. Here the CDR3 reads CAIGKGALSNEQFF. The DNA of the CDR3 is TGTGCCATCGGGAAAGGGGCCCTATCCAATGAGCAGTTCTTC.

The chain combines TRBV24-1 with TRBJ2-2; perhaps TRBD2 as D (5 bases). The V gene's germline CDR1 is KGHDR and CDR2 SFDVKD. Between the trimmed V and J ends, which lost 5 bases and 5 bases, there was a span of 8 bases. This CDR3 has 13 amino acids. CDR3: CATSGRGTGELFF. CDR3 DNA sequence: TGTGCCACCAGTGGCCGCGGGACCGGGGAGCTGTTTTTT.

The rearrangement uses TRBV12-3 or TRBV12-4 and TRBJ2-1; 8 bases fit TRBD2. The CDR3 covers 16 residues. Unmatched junction bases numbered 8, after V lost 3 bases and J lost 4 bases. CDR3 sequence reads: CASSLGSLAGYNEQFF. As DNA, the CDR3 is TGTGCCAGCAGTTTGGGGTCTCTAGCGGGTTACAATGAGCAGTTCTTC.

V gene TRBV5-1 combines with J gene TRBJ2-5; D may correspond to TRBD1 or TRBD2 (5 bases each). The CDR3 runs to 14 residues. Germline V gives CDR1 SGHRS, CDR2 YFSETQ. V lost 2 bases and J lost 11, with 19 bases in between. The CDR3, as DNA: TGCGCCAGCAGCTTTACCCAGGGTATTAGGGAGCAGTACTTC. It translates to CASSFTQGIREQYF.

For this clonotype: The junction and the germline gene differ at one end; a read error may be behind it. The gene calls are TRBV28 and TRBJ1-2; tentatively, D is TRBD1 (5 bases). This CDR3 comprises 14 residues. Germline V gene lookup returns CDR1 MDHEN and CDR2 SYDVKM. Written as DNA, the CDR3 is TGTGCCAGCAGTGTTCGGGACGTCGCCTCTGGCCACACCTTC. Protein: CASSVRDVASGHTF.

This clonotype was found a few times. The chain has TRBV12-5 and TRBJ2-7, with 9 bases fitting TRBD1. This CDR3 is 14 amino acids long. After removal of 6 bases from V and 3 bases from J, the junction contained 6 bases not matched to a gene. CDR1 and CDR2 from the germline V gene are LGHNT and FRNRAP. The CDR3 region has the DNA TGTGCTAGTGGCCCAACAGGGGGCTACTACGAGCAGTACTTC. This sequence encodes CASGPTGGYYEQYF.

The genes are TRBV11-2 and TRBJ2-7, with 8 nucleotides matching TRBD2. The CDR3 length is 16 residues. V gave up 5 bases and J gave up 0 bases; unmatched junction bases: 9. Germline CDR1 is SGHAT and CDR2 is FQNNGV. CDR3 protein: CASSQTSAEFSYEQYF. Here the CDR3 DNA reads TGTGCCAGCAGCCAGACTAGCGCCGAATTCTCCTACGAGCAGTACTTC.

V usage is TRBV6-5 and J usage is TRBJ2-5; TRBD2 agrees at 10 bases. CDR1 is MNHEY and CDR2 is SVGAGI in the germline V gene. CDR3 length: 15 residues. V trimming: 2 bases; J trimming: 4 bases; junction bases outside the gene matches: 4. The CDR3 region is CASSYLRTSGETQYF. For the CDR3, the DNA is TGTGCCAGCAGTTACCTCAGGACTAGCGGAGAGACCCAGTACTTC.

V and J are TRBV27 and TRBJ1-4; D may be TRBD1 (5 bases). The germline V gene has CDR1 MNHEY and CDR2 SMNVEV (reference sequence). Trimming shortened V by 6 bases and J by 8 bases, and 19 bases separated the two germline ends. The CDR3 spans 15 residues. CDR3: CASRPQAPGWEKLFF. For the CDR3, the DNA is TGTGCCAGCAGGCCACAGGCCCCCGGGTGGGAAAAACTGTTTTTT.

This clonotype was observed a handful of times. This chain joins TRBV6-2 or TRBV6-3 and TRBJ2-5; no clear D gene. V was cut by 1 base and J by 2 bases, with 11 bases left in between. CDR1 is MNHEY and CDR2 is SVGEGT in the germline V gene. CDR3 length: 15 residues. CDR3 in amino acids: CASSYYRSEQETQYF. CDR3 bases: TGTGCCAGCAGTTACTATCGGAGTGAACAAGAGACCCAGTACTTC.

The rearrangement uses TRBV7-9 and TRBJ1-1; 7 bases fit TRBD1. The germline CDR1 and CDR2 sequences are SEHNR and FQNEAQ (reference sequence). The CDR3 is 16 residues long. Unmatched junction bases numbered 5, after V lost 0 bases and J lost 1 base. The CDR3 region has the DNA TGTGCCAGCAGCTTAGCGCTAAAGGGGGCGAACACTGAAGCTTTCTTT. Amino acid sequence: CASSLALKGANTEAFF.

V and J are TRBV5-8 and TRBJ2-7; D is undetermined. The germline gives CDR1 SGHTS, CDR2 YDEGEE. Between the trimmed V and J ends, which lost 4 bases and 0 bases, there was a span of 17 bases. This CDR3 has 16 amino acids. DNA of the CDR3: TGTGCCAGCAGCATCTCGACCCAGCGTACCTCCTACGAGCAGTACTTC. Translating gives CASSISTQRTSYEQYF.

This clonotype came up once. V and J are TRBV30 and TRBJ2-4; 7 bases align to TRBD1. The J call is in doubt because the DNA end fits TRBJ2-7 better. Per the germline V gene, CDR1 is GTSNPN and CDR2 is SVGIG (reference sequence). The CDR3 covers 16 residues. The CDR3 here is CAWRGLGRGYADEQYF. The CDR3 nucleotides are TGTGCCTGGAGAGGATTGGGCAGGGGGTATGCAGACGAGCAGTACTTC.

The gene calls are TRBV20-1 and TRBJ2-1; perhaps TRBD1 as D (5 bases). Per germline, CDR1 DFQATT and CDR2 SNEGSKA (reference sequence). CDR3 size: 15 residues. V lost 0 bases to trimming and J lost 3 bases, with 12 bases between them. CDR3 amino acids: CSARDRRGYYNEQFF. CDR3 nucleotide sequence: TGCAGTGCTAGAGACCGAAGGGGCTACTACAATGAGCAGTTCTTC.

The chain employs TRBV20-1 and TRBJ1-5; D is undetermined. CDR1 is DFQATT and CDR2 is SNEGSKA in the germline V gene (reference sequence). V was shortened by 4 bases and J by 8 bases, with 12 bases between the two germline ends. CDR3 length: 12 residues. The CDR3 sequence: CSAKTATEPQHF. CDR3 DNA: TGCAGTGCTAAGACCGCAACGGAGCCCCAGCATTTT.

The chain recombines TRBV7-2 with TRBJ2-5; D not certain. Germline CDR1 and CDR2: SGHTA and FQGNSA. The CDR3 runs to 14 residues. Trimming removed 1 base from V and 5 bases from J, with 11 bases in between. For the CDR3, the DNA is TGTGCCAGCAGCTTAGGGCCAGGTTTGGAGACCCAGTACTTC. Its protein product is CASSLGPGLETQYF.

This clonotype was detected only once. V and J are TRBV10-2 and TRBJ2-7, with unresolved D. This CDR3 is 13 amino acids long. V lost 3 bases and J 2 bases, leaving 8 bases between the germline ends. From germline, CDR1 is WSHSY and CDR2 SAAADI. CDR3 sequence reads: CASSELLAYEQYF. The CDR3 DNA reads as TGCGCCAGCAGTGAACTCCTAGCCTACGAGCAGTACTTC.

Many counts were recorded for this clonotype. This chain links TRBV29-1 with TRBJ2-5; D gene unclear. Germline CDR1 is SQVTM and CDR2 is ANQGSEA. Trimming took off 6 bases at V and 2 bases at J, with 7 bases between the two ends. CDR3 length: 11 residues. The CDR3 spells CSVGGQETQYF. CDR3 coding DNA: TGCAGCGTCGGTGGTCAAGAGACCCAGTACTTC.

This clonotype was observed once. The V call is TRBV29-1, the J call TRBJ2-2; TRBD1 aligns across 10 bases. Trimming cost V 6 bases and J 7 bases; bases outside gene matches: 2. This CDR3 spans 12 amino acids. The germline V gene encodes CDR1 SQVTM and CDR2 ANQGSEA. CDR3 residues: CSVGTGDGELFF. The CDR3 DNA reads as TGCAGCGTAGGGACAGGGGACGGGGAGCTGTTTTTT.

CDR3 loop: CASEPSGGGNNEQYF. DNA of the CDR3: TGTGCCAGCGAACCTAGCGGGGGCGGCAACAATGAGCAGTACTTC. V is TRBV13 and J is TRBJ2-7, with 10 bases aligning to TRBD2. The V segment lost 8 bases and the J segment 7 bases; nucleotides outside the gene matches: 14. The CDR3 consists of 15 residues. Germline V CDR1 and CDR2: PRHDT, FYEKMQ (reference sequence).

This clonotype appeared a few times. V is TRBV29-1 and J is TRBJ2-7; 9 bases fit TRBD2. J was trimmed by 1 base and V by 4 bases; bases with no gene match: 2. This CDR3 has 13 residues. CDR1 is SQVTM and CDR2 is ANQGSEA in the germline V gene. The CDR3 here is CSVVLAGSYEQYF. For the CDR3, the DNA is TGCAGCGTTGTTCTAGCGGGGTCCTACGAGCAGTACTTC.

The chain has TRBV20-1 and TRBJ1-1, with TRBD1 identical over 7 bases. CDR1 is DFQATT, CDR2 SNEGSKA, per germline (reference sequence). Unmatched junction bases numbered 9, after V lost 7 bases and J lost 1 base. This CDR3 is 14 amino acids long. Here the CDR3 reads CSVGRDRPNTEAFF. The CDR3 DNA is TGCAGTGTTGGCCGGGACAGACCGAACACTGAAGCTTTCTTT.

V is TRBV20-1 and J is TRBJ1-2, with unresolved D. The CDR3 loop spans 13 amino acids. Germline V CDR1 and CDR2: DFQATT, SNEGSKA (reference sequence). Trimming left V 4 bases short and J 1 base short, with 10 bases between. CDR3 nucleotides: TGCAGTGCTAAAGAATCCCTTAACTATGGCTACACCTTC. Translation gives CSAKESLNYGYTF.

This chain links TRBV6-6 with TRBJ2-3, with 9 bases that match TRBD1. Per the germline V gene, CDR1 is MNHNY and CDR2 is SVGAGI (reference sequence). This CDR3 is 17 amino acids long. Unmatched junction bases numbered 12, after V lost 6 bases and J lost 2 bases. The CDR3 sequence is CASRPSRDRDPTDTQYF. Here the CDR3 DNA reads TGTGCCAGCAGACCAAGCCGGGACAGGGACCCCACAGATACGCAGTATTTT.

J is TRBJ2-1 and V is TRBV4-1, with no clear D. V was cut by 3 bases and J by 9 bases, with 15 bases left in between. The CDR3 consists of 14 residues. Germline V gives CDR1 MGHRA, CDR2 YSYEKL. This CDR3 reads CASSQRTPIGEQFF. CDR3 bases: TGCGCCAGCAGCCAGAGGACCCCTATTGGTGAGCAGTTCTTC.

The chain combines TRBV7-2 with TRBJ2-5, with D possibly TRBD2 on 6 matching bases. The ends were cut back, 1 base at V and 2 bases at J, with 11 bases in the middle. This CDR3 contains 15 residues. Germline-derived CDR1 and CDR2 are SGHTA and FQGNSA. CDR3 nucleotides: TGTGCCAGCAGCTTAGATACCGGGGGACAAGAGACCCAGTACTTC. Translated: CASSLDTGGQETQYF.

The V call is TRBV12-3 or TRBV12-4, the J call TRBJ1-5, with TRBD1 as a possible D gene (6 bases). The CDR3 consists of 16 residues. The ends were cut back, 4 bases at V and 2 bases at J, with 15 bases in the middle. DNA of the CDR3: TGTGCCAGCAGTTCGTCGGGGGCCAAGGGCAATCAGCCCCAGCATTTT. This translates into CASSSSGAKGNQPQHF.